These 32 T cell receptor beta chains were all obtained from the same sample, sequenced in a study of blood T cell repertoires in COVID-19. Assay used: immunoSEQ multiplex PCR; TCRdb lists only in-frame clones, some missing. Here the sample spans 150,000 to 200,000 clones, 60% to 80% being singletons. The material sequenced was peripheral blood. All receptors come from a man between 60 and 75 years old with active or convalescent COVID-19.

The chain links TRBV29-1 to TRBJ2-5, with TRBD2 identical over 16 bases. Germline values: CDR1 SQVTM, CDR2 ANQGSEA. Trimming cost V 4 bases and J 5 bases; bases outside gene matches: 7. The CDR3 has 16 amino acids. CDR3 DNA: TGCAGCGTTGCGGGACTAGCGGGAGGGCACGGGGAGACCCAGTACTTC. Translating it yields CSVAGLAGGHGETQYF.

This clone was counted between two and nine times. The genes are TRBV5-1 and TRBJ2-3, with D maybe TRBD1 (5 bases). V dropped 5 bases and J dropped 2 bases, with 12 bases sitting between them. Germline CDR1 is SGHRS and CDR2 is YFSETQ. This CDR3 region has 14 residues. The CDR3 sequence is CASRGTGFTDTQYF. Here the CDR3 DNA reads TGCGCCAGCAGAGGAACAGGCTTCACAGATACGCAGTATTTT. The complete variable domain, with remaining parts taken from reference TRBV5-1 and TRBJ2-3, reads KAGVTQTPRYLIKTRGQQVTLSCSPISGHRSVSWYQQTPGQGLQFLFEYFSETQRNKGNFPGRFSGRQFSNSRSEMNVSTLELGDSALYLCASRGTGFTDTQYFGPGTRLTVL.

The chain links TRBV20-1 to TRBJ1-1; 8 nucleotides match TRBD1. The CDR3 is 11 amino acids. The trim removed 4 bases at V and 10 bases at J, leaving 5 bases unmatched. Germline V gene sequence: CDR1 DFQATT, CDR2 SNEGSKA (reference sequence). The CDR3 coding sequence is TGCAGTGCTAAAAAGACAGGGGCAGCTTTCTTT. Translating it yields CSAKKTGAAFF.

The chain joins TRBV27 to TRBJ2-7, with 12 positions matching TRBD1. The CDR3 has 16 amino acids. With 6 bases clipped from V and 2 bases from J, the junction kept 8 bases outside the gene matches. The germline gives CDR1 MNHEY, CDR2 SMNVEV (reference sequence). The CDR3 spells CASRRRGTGGPYEQYF. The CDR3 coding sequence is TGTGCCAGCAGGCGCAGGGGGACAGGGGGCCCCTACGAGCAGTACTTC.

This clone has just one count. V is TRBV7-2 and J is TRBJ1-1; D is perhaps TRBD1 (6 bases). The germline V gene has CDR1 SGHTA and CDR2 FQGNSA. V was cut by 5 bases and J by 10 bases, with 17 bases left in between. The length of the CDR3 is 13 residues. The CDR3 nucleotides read TGTGCCAGCAGCATCGACAGGCGAGGGGGAGCTTTCTTT. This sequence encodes CASSIDRRGGAFF.

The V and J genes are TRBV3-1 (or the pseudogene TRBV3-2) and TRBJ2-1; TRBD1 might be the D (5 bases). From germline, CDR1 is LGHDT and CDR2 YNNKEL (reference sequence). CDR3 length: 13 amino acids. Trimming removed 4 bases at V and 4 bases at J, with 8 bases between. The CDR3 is CASSLGQYNEQFF. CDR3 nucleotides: TGTGCCAGCAGCCTCGGACAATACAATGAGCAGTTCTTC.

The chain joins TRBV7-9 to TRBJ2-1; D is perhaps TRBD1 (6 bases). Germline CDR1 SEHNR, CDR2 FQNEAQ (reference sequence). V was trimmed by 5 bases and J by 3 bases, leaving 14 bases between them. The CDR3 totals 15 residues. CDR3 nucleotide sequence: TGTGCCAGCAGCCACCTGGGGGCGATCTACAATGAGCAGTTCTTC. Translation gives CASSHLGAIYNEQFF.

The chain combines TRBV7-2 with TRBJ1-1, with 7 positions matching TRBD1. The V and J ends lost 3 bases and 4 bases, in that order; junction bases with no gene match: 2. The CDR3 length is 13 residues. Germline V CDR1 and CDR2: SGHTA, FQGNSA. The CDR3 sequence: CASSLRGLTEAFF. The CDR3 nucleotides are TGTGCCAGCAGCTTGAGGGGGCTCACTGAAGCTTTCTTT.

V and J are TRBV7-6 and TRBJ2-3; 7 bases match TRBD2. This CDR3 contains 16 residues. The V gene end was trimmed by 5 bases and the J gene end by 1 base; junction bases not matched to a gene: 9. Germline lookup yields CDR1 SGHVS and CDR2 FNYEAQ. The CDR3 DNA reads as TGTGCCAGCAGCCTGCCTAGCGGAGATCGCACAGATACGCAGTATTTT. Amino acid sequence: CASSLPSGDRTDTQYF.

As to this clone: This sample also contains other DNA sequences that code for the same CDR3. CDR3 DNA sequence: TGTGCCAGCAGCCAGTCCGGGGATACGCAGTATTTT. The encoded protein is CASSQSGDTQYF. The V and J genes are TRBV3-1 (or the pseudogene TRBV3-2) and TRBJ2-3; D is unclear. The CDR3 sequence is 12 residues long. V lost 3 bases to trimming and J lost 6 bases, with 7 bases between them. From germline, CDR1 is LGHDT and CDR2 YNNKEL (reference sequence).

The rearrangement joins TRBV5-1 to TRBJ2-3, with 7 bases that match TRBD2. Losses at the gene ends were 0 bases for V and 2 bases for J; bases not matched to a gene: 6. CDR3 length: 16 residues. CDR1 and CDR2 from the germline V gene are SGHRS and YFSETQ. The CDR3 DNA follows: TGCGCCAGCAGCTTGGGGGCTAGCGGAAACACAGATACGCAGTATTTT. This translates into CASSLGASGNTDTQYF.

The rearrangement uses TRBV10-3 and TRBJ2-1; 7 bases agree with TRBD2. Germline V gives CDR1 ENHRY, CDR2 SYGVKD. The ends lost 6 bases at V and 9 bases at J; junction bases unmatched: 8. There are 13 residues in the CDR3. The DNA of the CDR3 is TGTGCCATCAGCGGACTAGAAGGGGCTGAGCAGTTCTTC. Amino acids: CAISGLEGAEQFF.

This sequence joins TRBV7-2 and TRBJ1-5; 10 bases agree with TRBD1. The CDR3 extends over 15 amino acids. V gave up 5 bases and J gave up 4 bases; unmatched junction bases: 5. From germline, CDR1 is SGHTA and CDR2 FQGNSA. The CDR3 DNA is TGTGCCAGCAGCCCAGACAGGGGGCGAAATCAGCCCCAGCATTTT. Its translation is CASSPDRGRNQPQHF. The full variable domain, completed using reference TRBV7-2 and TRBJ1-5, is GAGVSQSPSNKVTEKGKDVELRCDPISGHTALYWYRQSLGQGLEFLIYFQGNSAPDKSGLPSDRFSAERTGGSVSTLTIQRTQQEDSAVYLCASSPDRGRNQPQHFGDGTRLSIL.

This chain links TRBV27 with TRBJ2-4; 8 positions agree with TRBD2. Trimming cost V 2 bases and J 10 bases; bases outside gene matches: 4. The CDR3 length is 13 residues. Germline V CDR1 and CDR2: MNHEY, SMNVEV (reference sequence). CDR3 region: CASSLREGYIQYF. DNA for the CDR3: TGTGCCAGCAGTTTACGGGAGGGATATATTCAGTACTTC.

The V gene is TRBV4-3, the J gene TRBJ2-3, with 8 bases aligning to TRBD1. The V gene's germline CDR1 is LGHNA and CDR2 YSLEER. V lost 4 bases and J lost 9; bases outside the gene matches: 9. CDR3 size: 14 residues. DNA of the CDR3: TGCGCCAGCAGCCGAGGACAGGGACTTGACACGCAGTATTTT. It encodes CASSRGQGLDTQYF.

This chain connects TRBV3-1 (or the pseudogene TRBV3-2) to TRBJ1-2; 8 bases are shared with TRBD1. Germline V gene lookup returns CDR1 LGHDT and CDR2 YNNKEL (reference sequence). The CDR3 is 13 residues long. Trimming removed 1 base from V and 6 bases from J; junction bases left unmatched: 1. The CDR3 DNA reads TGTGCCAGCAGCCAAGGGACAGGGAATGGCTACACCTTC. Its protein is CASSQGTGNGYTF.

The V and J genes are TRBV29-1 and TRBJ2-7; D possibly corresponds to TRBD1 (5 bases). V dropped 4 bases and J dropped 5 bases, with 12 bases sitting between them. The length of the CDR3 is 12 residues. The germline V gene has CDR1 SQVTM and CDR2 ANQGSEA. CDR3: CSVGSVRDEQYF. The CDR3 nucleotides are TGCAGCGTTGGGTCTGTCAGGGACGAGCAGTACTTC.

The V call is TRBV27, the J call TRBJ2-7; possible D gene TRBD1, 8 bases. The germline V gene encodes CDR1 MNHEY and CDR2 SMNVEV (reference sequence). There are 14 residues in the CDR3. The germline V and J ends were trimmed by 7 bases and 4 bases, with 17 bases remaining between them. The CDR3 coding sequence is TGTGCCAGCATAGCTGACAGGGGAGGGTACGAGCAGTACTTC. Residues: CASIADRGGYEQYF.

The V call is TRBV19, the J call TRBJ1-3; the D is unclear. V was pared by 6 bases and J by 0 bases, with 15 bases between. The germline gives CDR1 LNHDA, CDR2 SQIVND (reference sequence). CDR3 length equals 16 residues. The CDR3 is CASSAWTEYSGNTIYF. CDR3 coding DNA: TGTGCCAGTAGCGCCTGGACTGAGTACTCTGGAAACACCATATATTTT.

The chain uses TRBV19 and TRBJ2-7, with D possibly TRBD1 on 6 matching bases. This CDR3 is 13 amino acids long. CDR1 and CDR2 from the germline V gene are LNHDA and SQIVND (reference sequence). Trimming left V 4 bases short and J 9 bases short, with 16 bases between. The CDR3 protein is CASSTGTPGGQYF. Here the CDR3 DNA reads TGTGCCAGTAGTACCGGGACACCGGGTGGGCAGTACTTC.

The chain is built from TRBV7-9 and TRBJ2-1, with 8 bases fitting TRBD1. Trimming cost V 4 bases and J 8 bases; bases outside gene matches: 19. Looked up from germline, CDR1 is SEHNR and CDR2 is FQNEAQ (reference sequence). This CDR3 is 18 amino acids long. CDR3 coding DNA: TGTGCCAGCAGCTCTTCTAGAGGGGACAGGACAGCCTTCCATGAGCAGTTCTTC. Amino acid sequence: CASSSSRGDRTAFHEQFF.

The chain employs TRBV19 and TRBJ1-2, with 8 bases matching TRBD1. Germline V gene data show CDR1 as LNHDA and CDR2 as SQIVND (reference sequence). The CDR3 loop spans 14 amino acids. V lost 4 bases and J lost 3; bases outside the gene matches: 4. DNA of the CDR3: TGTGCCAGTAGTAGGGACAGGTCAGACTATGGCTACACCTTC. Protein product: CASSRDRSDYGYTF.

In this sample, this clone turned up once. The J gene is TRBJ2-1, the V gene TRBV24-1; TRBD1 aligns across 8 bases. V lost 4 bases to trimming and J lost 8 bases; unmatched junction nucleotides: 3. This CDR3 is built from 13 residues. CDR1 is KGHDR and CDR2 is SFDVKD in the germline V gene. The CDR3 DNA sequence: TGTGCCACCAGTGAATGGACAGGGCATGAGCAGTTCTTC. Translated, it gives CATSEWTGHEQFF.

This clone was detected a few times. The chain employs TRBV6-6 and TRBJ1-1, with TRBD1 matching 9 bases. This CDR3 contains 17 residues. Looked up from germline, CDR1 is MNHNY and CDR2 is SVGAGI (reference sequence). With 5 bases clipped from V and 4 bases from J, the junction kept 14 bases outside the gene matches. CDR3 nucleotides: TGTGCCAGCAGTCGTCCCGGGACAGGGTTCGGAGGCACTGAAGCTTTCTTT. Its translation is CASSRPGTGFGGTEAFF.

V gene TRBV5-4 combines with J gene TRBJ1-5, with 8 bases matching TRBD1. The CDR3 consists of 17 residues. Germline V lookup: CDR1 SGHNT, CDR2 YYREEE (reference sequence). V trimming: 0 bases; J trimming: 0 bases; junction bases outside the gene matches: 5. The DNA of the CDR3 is TGTGCCAGCAGCTTGGGGCCGACAGGGGATAGCAATCAGCCCCAGCATTTT. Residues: CASSLGPTGDSNQPQHF.

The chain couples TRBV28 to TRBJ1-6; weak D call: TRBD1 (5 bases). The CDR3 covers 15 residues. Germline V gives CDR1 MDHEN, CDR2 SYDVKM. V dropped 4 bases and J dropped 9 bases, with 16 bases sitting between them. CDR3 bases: TGTGCCAGCAGTTCCCTTGGCAGGGTGGGTTCACCCCTCCACTTT. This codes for CASSSLGRVGSPLHF.

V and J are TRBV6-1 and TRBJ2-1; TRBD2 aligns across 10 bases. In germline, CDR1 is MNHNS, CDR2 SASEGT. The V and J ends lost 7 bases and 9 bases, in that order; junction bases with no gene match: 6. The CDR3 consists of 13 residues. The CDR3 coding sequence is TGTGCCAGCAAAGCGGGAGGGCCTGGTGAGCAGTTCTTC. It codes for CASKAGGPGEQFF.

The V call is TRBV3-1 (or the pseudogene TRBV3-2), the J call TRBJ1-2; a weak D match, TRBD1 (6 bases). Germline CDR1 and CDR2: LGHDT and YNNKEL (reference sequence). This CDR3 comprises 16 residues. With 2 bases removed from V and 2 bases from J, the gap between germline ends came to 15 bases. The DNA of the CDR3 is TGTGCCAGCAGCCAACGAGATTTGGGACACAACTATGGCTACACCTTC. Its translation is CASSQRDLGHNYGYTF.

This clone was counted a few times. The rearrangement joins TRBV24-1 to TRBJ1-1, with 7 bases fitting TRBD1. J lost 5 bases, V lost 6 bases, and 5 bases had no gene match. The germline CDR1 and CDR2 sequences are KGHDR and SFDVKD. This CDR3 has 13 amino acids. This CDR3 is CATSIPGQTEAFF. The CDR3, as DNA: TGTGCCACCAGTATTCCGGGACAGACTGAAGCTTTCTTT.

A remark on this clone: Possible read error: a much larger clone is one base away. Here the CDR3 reads CASSPNRGGYTF. The CDR3 nucleotides are TGTGCCAGCAGCCCCAACAGGGGTGGCTACACCTTC. The J gene is TRBJ1-2, the V gene TRBV5-5, with 7 bases fitting TRBD1. The CDR3 sequence is 12 residues long. J was trimmed by 7 bases and V by 4 bases; bases with no gene match: 4. CDR1 SGHKS and CDR2 YYEKEE come from the germline V gene (reference sequence).

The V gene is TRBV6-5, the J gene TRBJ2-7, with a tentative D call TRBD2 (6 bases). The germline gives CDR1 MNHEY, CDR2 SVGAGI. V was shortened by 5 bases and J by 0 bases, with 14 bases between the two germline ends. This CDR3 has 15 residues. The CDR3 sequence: CASSPGTRSSYEQYF. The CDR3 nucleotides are TGTGCCAGCAGTCCCGGGACTCGCAGCTCCTACGAGCAGTACTTC.

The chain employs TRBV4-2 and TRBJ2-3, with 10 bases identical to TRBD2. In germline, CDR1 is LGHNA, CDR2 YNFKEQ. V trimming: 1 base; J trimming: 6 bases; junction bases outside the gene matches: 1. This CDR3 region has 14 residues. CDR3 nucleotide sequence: TGTGCCAGCAGCCAAGTTAGCGGGGGGGATACGCAGTATTTT. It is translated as CASSQVSGGDTQYF.